Included here is one T cell receptor beta chain sequence, with context. Its cognate antigen has yet to be identified. Within one base of it there is no much larger clone, and no base qualities were kept. The data belong to a study of siplizumab effects on memory and regulatory T cells (dated 2019 in TCRdb). Background for the entire study: The study examined how the anti-CD2 antibody siplizumab affects alloreactive T-cell subsets in allogeneic mixed lymphocyte reactions built from human PBMCs. General conclusions and limits of the study: Because sequences at frequencies below about 10^-5 were poorly captured, only a minor fraction of alloreactive clones could be mapped back to unstimulated subsets. No functional confirmation was obtained for the suppressive function of proliferating Tregs from siplizumab cultures. In reactions with siplizumab, an average of approximately 70% of mappable alloreactive CD4+ clones were Treg-derived, compared with 25% to 30% in control reactions. Compared with memory T cells, unstimulated naive T cells appeared more diverse, and naive cells seemed to make a substantial contribution to the alloresponse. Roughly 80-95% of proliferating CD4+ or CD8+ clones could not be assigned a naive or memory phenotype. Siplizumab significantly reduced the cumulative frequency of alloreactive sequences traceable to unstimulated CD4+ memory T cells.

In three donor pairs, further sequencing was done on unstimulated CD8+ naive, CD4+ memory, CD8+ TEMRA, CD4+ naive and CD8+ effector memory subsets. Sorted unstimulated T cells, along with proliferating T cells recovered from mixed lymphocyte reactions, underwent TCRbeta CDR3 sequencing. Fresh whole blood from 9 to 11 HLA-typed healthy donors was used to isolate PBMCs. Library preparation used the immunoSEQ multiplex PCR assay. Each sample had some 9.7 x 10^4 TCR templates assayed by the deep sequencing platform. Genomic DNA extracted from sorted T cells was used for TCRbeta CDR3 sequencing. In the authors' own workflow: The R programming language was used for clonal analysis of TCRbeta CDR3 data. Alloreactive CD4+ and CD8+ clones were identified by comparing unstimulated samples to CFSE-low samples taken after the reaction. Regulatory or non-regulatory origin of alloreactive CD4+ clones was assigned by matching sequences to the sorted unstimulated Treg and non-Treg repertoires. Imported from immuneACCESS, the table was reduced by TCRdb to in-frame sequences with V and J called. These copies leave out some clones; in studies compared against another copy, an unresolved V gene accounts for under half, and the cause of the remainder is not known. V, J and clone size were drawn from that table, and D and trimming were deduced from the DNA. Present in this sample are 50,000 to 75,000 clones, about 80% of which were seen just once. The ten largest account for about 0.42% of the sample.

CDR1 and CDR2, looked up from the germline V gene, are MGHDK and SYGVNS. Trimming at the junction amounts to 3 bases on V and 5 bases on J, and the germline ends lie 15 bases apart. The cysteine opens and the phenylalanine closes a CDR3 of 15 amino acids. Only the CDR3 portion is preserved as DNA: 45 bases, with reading frame beginning at the first base. The receptor chain draws on TRBV25-1 and TRBJ2-3, with no reliable assignment of the D segment. Sequenced: memory CD4+ T cells sorted from blood. Explained via the paper, the cell subset or site label denotes: unstimulated CD4+ memory T cells. This receptor was taken from a human donor in good health. The CDR3 amino acid sequence is: CASSDPTSTGDTQYF. The DNA is as follows: TGTGCCAGCAGTGACCCAACATCGACTGGAGATACGCAGTATTTT.